This T cell receptor (beta chain) originates from a study of shared clonotypes between healthy human individuals. The CDR3 consists of 15 residues. Germline V gene lookup returns CDR1 SGDLS and CDR2 YYNGEE. Trimming took 2 bases from V and 5 from J, leaving 14 bases between them. In regard to this clone: The target antigen is unknown.

CD4+ cells underwent separation, giving CD45RA+ naive and CD45RA-negative memory subsets. Whole-study results and caveats: Clonotypes which were not shared had lower generation probabilities than clonotypes that all four donors shared.

Sorted-subset replicate PCR reactions were performed with about 190 ng DNA, corresponding to about 30,000 T cell genomes. Clones were sequenced by immunoSEQ multiplex PCR, and TCRdb holds only the in-frame ones, with some missing. The sample yields about 1 million clones, 60% to 80% seen once. Input material: memory CD4+ T cells sorted from blood. Subset described: CD45RA-negative fraction. The receptor's source is a man aged 18-30 years in good health. The chain employs TRBV9 and TRBJ2-1; D may be TRBD1 (5 bases). Here the CDR3 DNA reads TGTGCCAGCAGCGTTTCCGGACACATGAACAATGAGCAGTTCTTC. Translated, it gives CASSVSGHMNNEQFF.